This T cell receptor beta chain derives from a study of human T cells and chemical hapten exposure. With 6 bases removed from V and 4 bases from J, the gap between germline ends came to 15 bases. The CDR3 is made up of 15 amino acids. From germline, CDR1 is MNHNS and CDR2 SASEGT. Study-wide points: Counts of TCRs above 1 in 1000 frequency stayed unchanged with DPC sensitization.

This clonotype was found a few times. Its antigen is as yet unknown. Original handling: From roughly 23,000 to 640,000 TCRs were found per sample, with a median of approximately 100,000. TCRdb ran MiXCR on the RACE reads and lists one entry per CDR3 protein. It is TCRdb's table, rather than the study itself, that gives the V and J calls and clone size. The repertoire includes approximately 44,000 distinct CDR3 sequences, 3.5% to 4.5% of them detected once, and 4.5% to 6% sits in the top ten. Time point defined: healthy volunteer bleed at 2 weeks. From whole blood left unfractionated, total RNA was extracted.

This sequence joins TRBV6-1 and TRBJ2-2, with a weak D call TRBD1 (8 bases). This receptor was taken from a human donor in good health. Some clones in this sample may be carry-over from other donors' samples. The sequenced sample was whole blood. CDR3 in amino acids: CASRESGTGTGELFF. CDR3 DNA sequence: TGTGCCAGCAGAGAAAGCGGGACAGGCACCGGGGAGCTGTTTTTT.